This T cell receptor beta chain was profiled in a study of CD8 T cells in ankylosing spondylitis (dated by TCRdb to about 2017). A note on the overall study: The study set out to find disease-linked TCR variants by profiling T cell receptor beta repertoires in ankylosing spondylitis patients and healthy donors. The full study cohort comprised 20 to 25 ankylosing spondylitis patients and 110 or so healthy donors. Samples of peripheral blood were taken, and for ankylosing spondylitis patients, synovial fluid was collected as well. Broader findings and caveats from the paper: Some of the motif variants had been reported before in the synovial fluid and blood of reactive arthritis patients, a finding that suggests common disease-initiation mechanisms. The disease-linked clones were reported to be significantly enriched in matched synovial fluid samples from ankylosing spondylitis patients. A CD8+ phenotype was shown by the disease-linked clones, which were found at relatively low frequencies in peripheral blood. A TCR beta motif of roughly 8 highly homologous amino acid variants appeared characteristic of blood from ankylosing spondylitis patients.

The sequencer was an Illumina HiSeq 2500. Quantitative 5'-RACE with molecular barcodes was the method used to prepare the TCR beta libraries. For the original study's pipeline: A new computational method based on a probabilistic model of VDJ rearrangement was used to identify disease-linked TCR variants. Using fastp at Q25 and MiXCR, TCRdb reprocessed the public reads and kept productive beta chains. When rows share a CDR3 protein, they turn into one entry using the most common DNA and genes. TCRdb's processing, not the authors' own work, is the source of the V and J calls. The table for this sample lists approximately 140,000 distinct CDR3 sequences; 9.3% of them were counted only once. Jointly, the top ten make up 3% to 4% of the sample. This clonotype was counted ten times or more. What antigen it recognizes has not been identified. The record has no base qualities; no much larger clone is one base away.

The germline V gene (reference sequence) sets CDR1 to LNHNV and CDR2 to YYDKDF. V ends up 0 bases short and J 4 bases short, with an unmatched junction base count of 12. From cysteine to phenylalanine, the CDR3 is 18 amino acids long. Kept here is only the CDR3 DNA, which spans 54 bases and is read in frame from base 1. The chain is assembled from TRBV15 and TRBJ2-1; TRBD2 fits 7 bases in the junction. This sequence originates from a male donor with ankylosing spondylitis or in good health (not recorded which). What was sequenced was blood, either unsorted or a sorted T cell fraction (not recorded which). CDR3 sequence: CATSRDRAGAPYYNEQFF. The DNA reads as follows: TGTGCCACCAGCAGAGATAGGGCGGGAGCCCCCTATTACAATGAGCAGTTCTTC. Extended through the reference TRBV15 and TRBJ2-1 proteins, this CDR3 yields the full variable domain: DAMVIQNPRYQVTQFGKPVTLSCSQTLNHNVMYWYQQKSSQAPKLLFHYYDKDFNNEADTPDNFQSRRPNTSFCFLDIRSPGLGDTAMYLCATSRDRAGAPYYNEQFFGPGTRLTVL.